This TCR beta chain was retrieved from a study of control samples from healthy donors and cancer patients. CDR1 and CDR2 (germline): MGHDK, SYGVNS. CDR3 length equals 14 residues. V lost 6 bases, J lost 7 bases, and 17 bases lay in between. Method: immunoSEQ multiplex PCR; TCRdb's copy keeps in-frame clones and lacks some. The sample has 100,000 to 150,000 clones; roughly nine tenths are singletons. The sample comprised PBMCs. This rearrangement joins TRBV25-1 to TRBJ2-3; D is ambiguous. This TCR derives from a man aged 45 to 65 with head and neck cancer. The CDR3 coding sequence is TGTGCCAGCAGCCCCCGGCTCGGATCCAATACGCAGTATTTT. This gives the protein CASSPRLGSNTQYF. Using reference TRBV25-1 and TRBJ2-3 for the parts outside the CDR3, the full variable domain is EADIYQTPRYLVIGTGKKITLECSQTMGHDKMYWYQQDPGMELHLIHYSYGVNSTEKGDLSSESTVSRIRTEHFPLTLESARPSHTSQYLCASSPRLGSNTQYFGPGTRLTVL.